This TCR beta chain was recovered during a study of T cell responses to AZD1222 COVID-19 vaccine. Whole-study results and caveats: CD4 TCRs covered the whole spike, strongest at regions 160-218 and 743-854. There were mostly white British donors and more females than males, and clonal diversity was possibly underestimated. Of the AZD1222 recipients, only 5 or 6 were seropositive at baseline. Two AZD1222 doses significantly raised spike-specific TCR breadth and depth over controls.

Using immunoSEQ multiplex PCR, the repertoire was profiled, and TCRdb retains in-frame clones only, with some absent. This sample has 150,000 to 200,000 clones, with 90% found just once. This clone was seen only once. Its antigen is unidentified. Trimming took off 5 bases at V and 5 bases at J, with 10 bases between the two ends. Germline V gene data show CDR1 as SGHTA and CDR2 as FQGTGA. The CDR3 spans 13 residues. The V call is TRBV7-3, the J call TRBJ2-1; D remains ambiguous. This TCR was recovered from an adult who received the AZD1222 COVID-19 vaccine. The specimen was peripheral blood, collected 28 days after the second AZD1222 dose. The CDR3 is CASSTARDNEQFF. CDR3 in DNA: TGTGCCAGCAGCACCGCTAGGGACAATGAGCAGTTCTTC.